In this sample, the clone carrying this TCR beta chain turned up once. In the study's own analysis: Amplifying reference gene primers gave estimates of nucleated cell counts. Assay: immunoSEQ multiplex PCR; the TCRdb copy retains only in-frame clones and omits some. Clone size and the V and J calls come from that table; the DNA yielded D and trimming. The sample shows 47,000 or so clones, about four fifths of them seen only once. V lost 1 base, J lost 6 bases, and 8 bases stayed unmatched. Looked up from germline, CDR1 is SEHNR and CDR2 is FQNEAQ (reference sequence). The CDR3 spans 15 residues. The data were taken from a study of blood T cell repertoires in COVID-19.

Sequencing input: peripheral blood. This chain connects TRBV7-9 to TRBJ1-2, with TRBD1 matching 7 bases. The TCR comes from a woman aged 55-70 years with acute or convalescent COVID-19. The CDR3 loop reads CASSLDGRGRDGYTF. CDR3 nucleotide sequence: TGTGCCAGCAGCTTAGACGGCAGGGGGAGAGATGGCTACACCTTC.